This T cell receptor beta chain is from a study of cytomegalovirus exposure and HLA in healthy donors. The method was immunoSEQ multiplex PCR; TCRdb's version includes in-frame clones alone and lacks a portion of them. Seen here are around 150,000 clones, roughly 89% observed once, and the top ten hold 10%. Trimming took off 7 bases at V and 1 base at J, with 8 bases between the two ends. The V gene's germline CDR1 is MNHEY and CDR2 SVGAGI. This CDR3 is 13 amino acids long. The gene calls are TRBV6-5 and TRBJ2-4, with no clear D. Specimen: PBMCs. The sequence derives from a woman aged 18-29 years in good health and CMV-seropositive. The CDR3 here is CASTPRAKNIQYF. The CDR3 DNA sequence: TGTGCCAGCACTCCCCGGGCCAAAAACATTCAGTACTTC.